The 21 T cell receptor beta chains given below trace back to one sample, sequenced in a study of T cells in Graves' hyperthyroidism and ophthalmopathy. RNA transcripts provided the source from which TCR beta CDR3 regions were amplified. A first-round RT-PCR of the TCR CDR3 used the HTBI primer set. TCRdb reprocessed the multiplex PCR reads with MiXCR, giving one entry per CDR3 protein. The sample yields approximately 430,000 distinct CDR3 sequences, approximately 15% seen once. Specimen: blood. These receptors were collected from a woman between 18 and 29 years old with Graves' hyperthyroidism.

This clonotype came up many times. The chain combines TRBV7-8 with TRBJ2-1; 9 bases line up with TRBD2. Per germline, CDR1 SGHVS and CDR2 FQNEAQ. V was clipped by 5 bases and J by 9 bases; unmatched bases: 8. CDR3 length: 14 residues. Here the CDR3 reads CASSVIAGDSEQFF. CDR3 nucleotide sequence: TGTGCCAGCAGCGTAATAGCGGGAGACAGTGAGCAGTTCTTC.

This clonotype has a count of ten or more. The chain recombines TRBV7-9 with TRBJ2-3; TRBD2 might be the D (5 bases). CDR1 is SEHNR, CDR2 FQNEAQ, per germline (reference sequence). The CDR3 has 15 amino acids. V dropped 2 bases and J dropped 1 base, with 10 bases sitting between them. DNA of the CDR3: TGTGCCAGCAGCTTATCAGAGGGCCGCACAGATACGCAGTATTTT. Its translation is CASSLSEGRTDTQYF.

The chain has TRBV7-3 and TRBJ2-1; 10 bases line up with TRBD2. The ends lost 0 bases at V and 3 bases at J; junction bases unmatched: 5. In germline, CDR1 is SGHTA, CDR2 FQGTGA. The CDR3 has 17 amino acids. CDR3 protein: CASSLTGRTSGYNEQFF. The CDR3 nucleotides are TGTGCCAGCAGCTTAACGGGAAGGACTAGCGGCTACAATGAGCAGTTCTTC. The full variable domain, in which reference TRBV7-3 and TRBJ2-1 provide the parts outside the CDR3, is GAGVSQTPSNKVTEKGKYVELRCDPISGHTALYWYRQSLGQGPEFLIYFQGTGAADDSGLPNDRFFAVRPEGSVSTLKIQRTERGDSAVYLCASSLTGRTSGYNEQFFGPGTRLTVL.

This clonotype was seen a few times. This chain joins TRBV3-1 and TRBJ2-7; 8 positions match TRBD1. Germline loops: CDR1 LGHDT, CDR2 YNNKEL (reference sequence). Losses at the gene ends were 1 base for V and 5 bases for J; bases not matched to a gene: 7. This CDR3 contains 15 residues. The CDR3 region is CASSQVGQGLDEQYF. The DNA of the CDR3 is TGTGCCAGCAGCCAAGTAGGACAGGGTCTCGACGAGCAGTACTTC.

This clonotype was detected ten times or more. The chain combines TRBV28 with TRBJ2-5; the D is unclear. Trimming left V 5 bases short and J 5 bases short, with 15 bases between. The CDR3 length is 14 residues. Germline lookup yields CDR1 MDHEN and CDR2 SYDVKM. The CDR3: CASSRYSLNETQYF. CDR3 coding DNA: TGTGCCAGCAGTCGGTATTCCCTGAACGAGACCCAGTACTTC.

This clonotype was counted many times. This sequence joins TRBV7-8 and TRBJ1-5; 11 positions agree with TRBD1. Germline values: CDR1 SGHVS, CDR2 FQNEAQ. The CDR3 consists of 16 residues. The trim removed 6 bases at V and 4 bases at J, leaving 8 bases unmatched. CDR3 residues: CASSPGTGGWNQPQHF. Here the CDR3 DNA reads TGTGCCAGCAGTCCCGGGACAGGGGGTTGGAATCAGCCCCAGCATTTT.

This clonotype was counted many times. The rearrangement joins TRBV6-2 or TRBV6-3 to TRBJ1-6, with D perhaps matching TRBD1 (6 bases). CDR3 size: 16 residues. From germline, CDR1 is MNHEY and CDR2 SVGEGT. Trimming stripped 3 bases from V and 8 bases from J, with 17 bases between. The CDR3 loop is CASSYRPRGLYSPLHF. CDR3 DNA sequence: TGTGCCAGCAGTTATCGACCCAGGGGTCTCTATTCACCCCTCCACTTT.

This clonotype was picked up many times. V usage is TRBV20-1 and J usage is TRBJ1-2; no definite D call. The CDR3 has 13 amino acids. The germline V and J ends were trimmed by 6 bases and 3 bases, with 14 bases remaining between them. Per the germline V gene, CDR1 is DFQATT and CDR2 is SNEGSKA (reference sequence). The CDR3 nucleotides read TGCAGTGCCAATCCAACCCCCTACTATGGCTACACCTTC. This translates into CSANPTPYYGYTF.

The sample holds many counts of this clonotype. The V and J genes are TRBV12-3 or TRBV12-4 and TRBJ2-7, with 9 bases fitting TRBD1. This CDR3 has 15 residues. Trimming at V came to 4 bases and at J to 0 bases, leaving 4 bases not matched to a gene. The CDR3 DNA reads TGTGCCAGCAGTTCCCGGGACAGGGACTCCTACGAGCAGTACTTC. Translated, it gives CASSSRDRDSYEQYF.

Turning to this clonotype: One end of the junction varies from germline; a read error may be responsible. This chain uses TRBV28 with TRBJ2-7; D remains unclear. Per the germline V gene, CDR1 is MDHEN and CDR2 is SYDVKM. CDR3 size: 14 residues. The CDR3 loop is CASIPDPGIYEQHF. As DNA, the CDR3 is TGTGCCAGCATCCCGGACCCTGGTATCTACGAGCAGCACTTC.

This clonotype was counted ten times or more. This chain links TRBV28 with TRBJ2-3; 7 bases map to TRBD2. CDR3 length equals 16 residues. Per the germline V gene, CDR1 is MDHEN and CDR2 is SYDVKM. The V segment lost 3 bases and the J segment 2 bases; nucleotides outside the gene matches: 8. CDR3 sequence (DNA): TGTGCCAGCAGTTTCATGCGGGGGACGGTCACAGATACGCAGTATTTT. Protein: CASSFMRGTVTDTQYF.

This clonotype was seen repeatedly, ten times or more. V usage is TRBV20-1 and J usage is TRBJ1-1; possible D gene TRBD1, 5 bases. The CDR3 totals 17 residues. Trimming stripped 0 bases from V and 2 bases from J, with 19 bases between. Germline CDR1 reads DFQATT; CDR2 reads SNEGSKA (reference sequence). The CDR3 protein is CSARDRAGRDFNTEAFF. The CDR3 DNA sequence: TGCAGTGCTAGAGACCGCGCGGGCAGGGATTTCAACACTGAAGCTTTCTTT.

This rearrangement joins TRBV19 to TRBJ2-4; TRBD1 aligns across 8 bases. J gave up 1 base and V 6 bases, and 11 bases lay outside the gene matches. The CDR3 sequence is 17 residues long. Germline-derived CDR1 and CDR2 are LNHDA and SQIVND (reference sequence). The CDR3 DNA sequence: TGTGCCAGTAGAGAAATTTACAGGGGGAGGGCCAAAAACATTCAGTACTTC. It yields the protein CASREIYRGRAKNIQYF.

This clonotype was counted ten times or more. The V and J genes are TRBV6-2 or TRBV6-3 and TRBJ1-2, with D perhaps matching TRBD1 (6 bases). CDR3 size: 14 residues. Between the trimmed V and J ends, which lost 5 bases and 8 bases, there was a span of 18 bases. Germline V gene lookup returns CDR1 MNHEY and CDR2 SVGEGT. The CDR3 sequence: CASSRPNREDGYTF. CDR3 sequence (DNA): TGTGCCAGCAGTAGACCCAACAGGGAGGACGGCTACACCTTC.

In its sample, this clonotype was seen many times. The chain joins TRBV7-8 to TRBJ1-5, with 7 bases identical to TRBD1. Germline trimming cut 5 bases from V and 0 bases from J; bases unmatched to any gene: 7. This CDR3 comprises 16 residues. Germline CDR1 and CDR2: SGHVS and FQNEAQ. The CDR3 sequence is CASSLDRVNSNQPQHF. CDR3 bases: TGTGCCAGCAGCCTCGACAGGGTCAATAGCAATCAGCCCCAGCATTTT.

This clonotype was counted ten times or more. The chain employs TRBV7-8 and TRBJ2-1, with 11 bases lining up with TRBD1. V lost 2 bases and J lost 10; bases outside the gene matches: 7. Germline CDR1 reads SGHVS; CDR2 reads FQNEAQ. The CDR3 contains 15 residues. This CDR3 reads CASSLPGQGVWEQFF. The CDR3 DNA follows: TGTGCCAGCAGCTTACCGGGACAGGGGGTTTGGGAGCAGTTCTTC.

This clonotype was seen repeatedly, ten times or more. The gene calls are TRBV5-1 and TRBJ1-1; D is ambiguous. Germline lookup yields CDR1 SGHRS and CDR2 YFSETQ. V was cut by 4 bases and J by 3 bases, with 7 bases left in between. CDR3 length: 12 amino acids. CDR3 protein: CASSRSYTEAFF. The CDR3 DNA reads as TGCGCCAGCAGCAGGAGTTACACTGAAGCTTTCTTT. Looking up the rest from reference TRBV5-1 and TRBJ1-1 gives the full variable domain: KAGVTQTPRYLIKTRGQQVTLSCSPISGHRSVSWYQQTPGQGLQFLFEYFSETQRNKGNFPGRFSGRQFSNSRSEMNVSTLELGDSALYLCASSRSYTEAFFGQGTRLTVV.

This clonotype occurred many times. The V call is TRBV7-9, the J call TRBJ2-1, with D perhaps TRBD2 (6 bases). Trimming cost V 5 bases and J 4 bases, with 6 bases left between them. Germline CDR1 and CDR2: SEHNR and FQNEAQ (reference sequence). The CDR3 is made up of 12 amino acids. The CDR3 region has the DNA TGTGCCAGCAGCCGGGAGTACAATGAGCAGTTCTTC. Translating it yields CASSREYNEQFF. Full variable domain (missing parts from reference TRBV7-9 and TRBJ2-1): DTGVSQNPRHKITKRGQNVTFRCDPISEHNRLYWYRQTLGQGPEFLTYFQNEAQLEKSRLLSDRFSAERPKGSFSTLEIQRTEQGDSAMYLCASSREYNEQFFGPGTRLTVL.

The chain has TRBV5-1 and TRBJ1-2, with D tentatively TRBD1 (5 bases). The CDR3 length is 14 residues. V was cut by 5 bases and J by 4 bases, with 15 bases left in between. Germline assignment: CDR1 SGHRS and CDR2 YFSETQ. The CDR3 sequence: CASRVTGTVYGYTF. CDR3 nucleotides: TGCGCCAGCAGAGTTACCGGGACCGTCTATGGCTACACCTTC.

This clonotype was seen ten or more times. This CDR3 is CASSVRPDTQYF. The CDR3 DNA follows: TGTGCCAGCAGTGTTAGACCAGATACGCAGTATTTT. This chain links TRBV2 with TRBJ2-3, with D uncertain. Between the trimmed V and J ends, which lost 4 bases and 4 bases, there was a span of 6 bases. The CDR3 is 12 amino acids. Germline lookup yields CDR1 SNHLY and CDR2 FYNNEI.

The chain is built from TRBV4-2 and TRBJ2-2, with D unresolved. Germline CDR1 and CDR2: LGHNA and YNFKEQ. The germline V and J ends were trimmed by 8 bases and 6 bases, with 16 bases remaining between them. This CDR3 region has 14 residues. Written as DNA, the CDR3 is TGTGCCAGCGAGCCATGCGGTGCGGCCGGGGAGCTGTTTTTT. This sequence encodes CASEPCGAAGELFF.